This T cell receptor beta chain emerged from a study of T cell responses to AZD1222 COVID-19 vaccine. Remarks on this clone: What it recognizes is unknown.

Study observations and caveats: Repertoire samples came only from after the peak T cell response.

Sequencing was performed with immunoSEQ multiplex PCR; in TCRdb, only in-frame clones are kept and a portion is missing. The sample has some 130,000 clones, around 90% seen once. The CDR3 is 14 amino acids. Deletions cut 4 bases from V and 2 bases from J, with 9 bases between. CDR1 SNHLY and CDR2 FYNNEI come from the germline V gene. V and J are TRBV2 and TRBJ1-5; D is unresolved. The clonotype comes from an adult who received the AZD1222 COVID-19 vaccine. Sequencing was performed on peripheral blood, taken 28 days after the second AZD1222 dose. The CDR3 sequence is CASSGEGGNQPQHF. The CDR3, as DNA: TGTGCCAGCAGTGGAGAGGGCGGCAATCAGCCCCAGCATTTT.